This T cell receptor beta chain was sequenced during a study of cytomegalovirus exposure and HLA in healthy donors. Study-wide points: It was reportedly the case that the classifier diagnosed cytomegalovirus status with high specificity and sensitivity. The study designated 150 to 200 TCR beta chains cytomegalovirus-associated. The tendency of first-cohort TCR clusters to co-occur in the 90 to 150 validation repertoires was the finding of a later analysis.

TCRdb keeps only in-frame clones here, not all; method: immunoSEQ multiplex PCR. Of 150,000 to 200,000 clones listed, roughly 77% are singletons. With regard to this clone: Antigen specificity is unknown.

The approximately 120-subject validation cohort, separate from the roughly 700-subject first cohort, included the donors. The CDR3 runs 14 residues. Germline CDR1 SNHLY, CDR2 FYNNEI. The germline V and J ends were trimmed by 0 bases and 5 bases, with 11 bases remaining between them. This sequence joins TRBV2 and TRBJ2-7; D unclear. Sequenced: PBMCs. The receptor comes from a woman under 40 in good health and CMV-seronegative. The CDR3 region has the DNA TGTGCCAGCAGTGAAGCCCTCCCGGAGAACGAGCAGTACTTC. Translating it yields CASSEALPENEQYF.